This T cell receptor beta chain was identified in a study of shared clonotypes between healthy human individuals (TCRdb year 2020). Looking at the study overall: A couple of women and three men aged 18 to 49 years were included in the cohort. For each donor, CD4 naive and CD4 memory were each run on three plates, CD8 naive on two plates, and CD8 memory on one plate. To estimate repertoire size and how much clonotypes are shared between individuals, the study performed deep sequencing of blood TCR repertoires from a few healthy adults. To increase sequencing depth and limit assay-specific biases, TCR repertoire library preparation and sequencing were carried out by different laboratories using diverse techniques. Leukapheresis yielded between about 0.85 and 9 billion PBMCs per donor.

Donors were healthy HIV-negative adults with no recently reported acute infections or vaccinations. Every donor was a Caucasian adult residing in Nashville, Tennessee, USA. CD4+ T cells were enriched by magnetic negative selection; naive cells were then positively selected on CD45RA, and the negative fraction formed the memory subset. After blood collection by leukapheresis, PBMCs were isolated using Ficoll-Histopaque density gradient centrifugation and then cryopreserved in the vapor phase of liquid nitrogen. Analytical flow cytometry was used to check the purity and quantity of each magnetically sorted T cell population. Each sorted fraction had its genomic DNA isolated and then quantified by UV absorbance on a Nanodrop 2000c. TCR CDR3 regions were amplified from genomic DNA by multiplex PCR using the deep immunoSEQ assay. Extracted genomic DNA from each cell subset was distributed evenly across all wells of several immunoSEQ 96-well plates, and each plate was treated as a replicate. For sorted subsets, around 200 ng genomic DNA, equal to 30,000 to 35,000 T cell genomes, was loaded into each replicate PCR. Purified libraries were measured with a Qubit 3.0 fluorometer, size-checked on a Bioanalyzer 2100, and measured again with the KAPA Library Quantification kit. Each immunoSEQ 96-well plate was sequenced on its own single-read 150-cycle Illumina NextSeq 550 flow cell. Processing in the source paper ran as follows. Because only junctional sequences without quality scores were contained in the immunoSEQ output, filtering matching that applied to full-length reads could not be performed. Sequences were annotated with PyIR, a Python wrapper for IgBLAST v1.9, using IMGT germline references to assign V/J genes and CDR3. Reads were filtered out if the reads had weak V/J assignments (E-value above 1e-6), no CDR3, stop codons, out-of-frame junctions, or ambiguous translated residues. V3J clonotypes were defined as sequences sharing the same inferred V gene, J gene, and CDR3 amino acid sequence. Percentage overlap between repertoires was calculated by dividing the number of shared unique clonotypes by the size of the smaller repertoire. RTK rarefaction, the Chao1 estimator, and Recon v2.1 estimates of unobserved clonotypes were used to assess repertoire richness. OLGA was used to compute generation probabilities for all TCRbeta clonotypes that the gDNA method yielded from a handful of donors. TCRdb holds this immuneACCESS table with in-frame rearrangements only. Some clones are missing; in checked studies, unresolved V genes explain under half, and the rest has no known cause. The D gene and trimming were derived from the DNA, and the V and J assignments and clone size from that table. This sample gives 2 million to 3 million clones in total; around 94% of them show up just once. 0.11% to 0.15% of the sample is held by the ten biggest clonotypes.

The paper as a whole reports these results and caveats: Rarefaction of sorted-subset datasets indicated incomplete sequencing despite the large sequencing depth. Compared with non-shared clonotypes, clonotypes shared by all four sorted-subset donors had higher generation probabilities. Pairwise subsampling led to the expectation that sequencing depth would affect the degree of clonotype sharing among donors. Naive subsets generally had larger estimated clonotype richness than memory subsets. Sampling was restricted to blood, and TCR repertoires in tissues likely differ from the TCR repertoires found in blood. Sharing across four donors was observed for about 5% of naive CD4, 3.5% of naive CD8, roughly 2.3% of memory CD4, and roughly 0.4% of memory CD8 clonotypes. The genetic and exposure-history diversity represented was limited by the small number of donors.

This clone was detected only a few times. What antigen it recognizes has not been identified. There are no base qualities to consult, and no much larger clone falls within one base. Taken from cysteine to phenylalanine, the CDR3 has 13 residues. Only CDR3 DNA remains: 39 bases, in frame from the first base. The junction carries 7 bases between V and J, which are trimmed by 2 bases and 0 bases respectively. The germline V gene supplies CDR1 SQVTM and CDR2 ANQGSEA. The sample taken for sequencing was naive CD4+ T cells sorted from blood. The label giving this sample's cell subset or site can be read as: CD45RA+ positively selected. Rearrangement joined TRBV29-1 to TRBJ1-1, with the D gene not clear enough to name. This clonotype was obtained from a man between 18 and 29 years old in good health. The CDR3 loop reads CSVERGLNTEAFF. The nucleotide sequence reads as follows: TGCAGCGTTGAACGAGGGTTGAACACTGAAGCTTTCTTT.